This TCR beta chain was observed in a study of shared clonotypes between healthy human individuals. Notes on the study in general: Rarefaction showed sorted-subset sequencing was incomplete despite large depth. The authors expected sequencing depth to affect clonotype sharing among donors.

Notes on this clone: Its antigen remains unidentified.

In the study's own analysis: Junction-only immunoSEQ data arrived without quality scores, meaning filtering differed. The protocol was immunoSEQ multiplex PCR, while the TCRdb copy is restricted to in-frame clones and leaves out a portion. V and J calls and clone size follow that table, whereas D and trimming were derived from the DNA. The table has around 2.1 million clones, approximately 96% seen once. Germline CDR1 and CDR2: WSHSY and SAAADI. Trimming cost V 5 bases and J 3 bases; bases outside gene matches: 0. This CDR3 region has 12 residues. None of the donors, who were healthy HIV-negative adults, had recently had acute infections or vaccinations.

This TCR was sampled from a man in his late teens or twenties in good health. Specimen: naive CD4+ T cells sorted from blood. Sample subset: CD45RA+ positively selected. The J gene is TRBJ1-2, the V gene TRBV10-2; 7 nucleotides align to TRBD1. CDR3 residues: CASSTGDYGYTF. The CDR3 DNA follows: TGCGCCAGCAGTACAGGGGACTATGGCTACACCTTC.